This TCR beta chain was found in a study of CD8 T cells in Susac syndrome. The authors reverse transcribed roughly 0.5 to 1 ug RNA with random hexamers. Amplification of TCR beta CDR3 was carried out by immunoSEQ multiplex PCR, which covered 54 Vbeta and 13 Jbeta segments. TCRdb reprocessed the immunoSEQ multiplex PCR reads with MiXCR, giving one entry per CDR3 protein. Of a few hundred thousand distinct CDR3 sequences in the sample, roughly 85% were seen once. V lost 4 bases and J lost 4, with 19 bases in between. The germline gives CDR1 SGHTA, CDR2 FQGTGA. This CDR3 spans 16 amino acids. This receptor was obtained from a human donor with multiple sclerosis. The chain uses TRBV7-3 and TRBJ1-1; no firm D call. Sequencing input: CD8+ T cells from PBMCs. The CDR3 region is CASSSRGGWLFTEAFF. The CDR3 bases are TGTGCCAGCAGCTCCCGGGGAGGGTGGCTTTTCACTGAAGCTTTCTTT.